Presented here are 3 T cell receptor beta chains from one specimen sequenced in a study of OX40 agonist ivuxolimab in advanced cancers. TCRdb's table, derived via immunoSEQ multiplex PCR, lists solely in-frame clones and lacks some. The sample lists 50,000 or so clones; 70% to 90% were seen once. The starting material was CD4+ or CD8+ T cells sorted from blood, obtained in a trial of the OX40 agonist ivuxolimab. These receptors were obtained from an adult with an advanced solid tumor such as melanoma, head and neck, liver or kidney cancer.

This chain uses TRBV27 with TRBJ1-6; D not certain. Germline CDR1 reads MNHEY; CDR2 reads SMNVEV (reference sequence). The CDR3 is 17 amino acids. V gave up 2 bases and J gave up 0 bases, with 11 bases separating them. In nucleotides, the CDR3 is TGTGCCAGCAGTTTAATGGGCAGGAGCTCCTATAATTCACCCCTCCACTTT. Its translation is CASSLMGRSSYNSPLHF.

The chain employs TRBV10-3 and TRBJ1-5; 7 bases are shared with TRBD1. V dropped 4 bases and J dropped 3; count of bases not matched to a gene: 3. Germline assignment: CDR1 ENHRY and CDR2 SYGVKD. The CDR3 sequence is 14 residues long. The CDR3 nucleotides read TGTGCCATCAGTGCCGACAGGGCCAATCAGCCCCAGCATTTT. This encodes CAISADRANQPQHF.

This sequence joins TRBV19 and TRBJ2-7, with 9 bases aligning to TRBD1. CDR3 length: 16 amino acids. Germline CDR1 is LNHDA and CDR2 is SQIVND (reference sequence). Trimming took 4 bases from V and 0 from J; bases not matched to a gene: 7. The CDR3 protein is CASSTGQGRSSYEQYF. DNA of the CDR3: TGTGCCAGTAGTACCGGACAGGGGCGTAGCTCCTACGAGCAGTACTTC.